Each of the 5 T cell receptor beta chains below was sequenced from the same sample in a study of blood T cell repertoires in COVID-19. Assay: immunoSEQ multiplex PCR; the TCRdb copy retains only in-frame clones and omits some. The sample lists approximately 200,000 clones, approximately 88% seen once, with 3.5% to 5% in the top ten. Sequencing was carried out using peripheral blood. These receptors originate from a woman under 40 with acute or convalescent COVID-19.

The CDR3 DNA reads TGTGCCAGCAGATCGGCCACAGGGACCTATGGCTACACCTTC. This sequence encodes CASRSATGTYGYTF. The rearrangement links TRBV21-1 to TRBJ1-2; the tabulated D call, TRBD1, remains unverified against the DNA. TRBV21-1 is a pseudogene. The CDR3 covers 14 residues.

The chain recombines TRBV19 with TRBJ1-2, with 9 bases that match TRBD1. Germline values: CDR1 LNHDA, CDR2 SQIVND (reference sequence). CDR3 size: 15 residues. V lost 5 bases, J lost 5 bases, and 9 bases stayed unmatched. DNA for the CDR3: TGTGCCAGTAGTCCGCCGACAGGGGGATATTATGGCTACACCTTC. Its protein product is CASSPPTGGYYGYTF.

The chain is built from TRBV28 and TRBJ2-1; 7 bases line up with TRBD2. V lost 6 bases, J lost 8 bases, and 16 bases stayed unmatched. CDR3 length: 16 residues. CDR1 is MDHEN and CDR2 is SYDVKM in the germline V gene. CDR3 in amino acids: CASSSSRTRGWDEQFF. The CDR3 nucleotides read TGTGCCAGCAGCTCCTCTCGGACTAGGGGTTGGGATGAGCAGTTCTTC.

J is TRBJ2-5 and V is TRBV4-1; 7 nucleotides align to TRBD1. CDR3 size: 14 residues. The V gene end was trimmed by 5 bases and the J gene end by 3 bases; junction bases not matched to a gene: 6. From germline, CDR1 is MGHRA and CDR2 YSYEKL. Written as DNA, the CDR3 is TGCGCCAGCAGCAACAGACAGGGTGAAGAGACCCAGTACTTC. It yields the protein CASSNRQGEETQYF.

The chain uses TRBV21-1 and TRBJ2-1; the DNA was not compared with TRBD2, the D call given in the table. TRBV21-1 is a listed pseudogene. The CDR3 is 18 residues long. The CDR3 loop is CASSNDPRLAELYNEQFF. The CDR3 DNA sequence: TGTGCCAGCAGCAACGACCCAAGATTAGCGGAACTCTACAATGAGCAGTTCTTC.